This paragraph reports one TCR beta chain. This clonotype was seen repeatedly, ten times or more. There is no known antigen for this receptor. It has no much larger one-base neighbor in the sample; base qualities were not kept. The germline V gene (reference sequence) provides CDR1 SEHNR and CDR2 FQNEAQ. From its cysteine to its phenylalanine, the CDR3 spans 16 amino acids. Only the CDR3 portion is preserved as DNA: 48 bases, with reading frame beginning at the first base. At the junction V is shortened by 0 bases and J by 3 bases, with 12 bases in between. The reads were generated on an Illumina HiSeq 1500. The public reads were reanalyzed by TCRdb: fastp trimming at Q25, MiXCR alignment, in-frame beta chains only. One record per CDR3 amino acid sequence lists the most common genes and DNA. In all, the sample holds about 830,000 distinct CDR3 sequences, and about 30% of those were seen once. The ten largest clones represent around 12% of the sample.

These data come from a study of T cell repertoires in cytomegalovirus infection (dated by TCRdb to the late 2010s). Background on the whole study: Recently identified HLA-C-restricted CMV epitopes, whose presentation resists viral immunomodulation, were targeted by peptide stimulations together with well-studied HLA-B-restricted epitopes. Donor HLA type was relevant to the analysis, as public TCR beta signatures indicated carriage of CMV infection together with the matching HLA type. Overall study results and their limits: The ex vivo response was dominated by HLA-C-restricted CMV-specific TCR beta clonotypes, which also provided the single most frequent clonotype in two of eight donors. Carriers of CMV infection plus the relevant HLA type were discriminated by the cumulative frequency of public TCR beta family members in the study cohort and in an independent roughly 400-donor cohort.

The treatment or condition label, as the study defines it: in vitro stimulation with specific CMV peptide epitopes to enrich CMV-specific T cells. The sequences come from cultured CD8+ T cells from PBMCs, collected from culture after CMV antigen stimulation. The chain uses TRBV7-9 and TRBJ2-1; tentative D gene TRBD1, with 7 bases matching. The receptor was derived from a human donor in good health (CMV status not recorded). Some clones in this sample may be carry-over from other donors' samples. The CDR3 reads as follows: CASSLAGRGDYNEQFF. The nucleotides are TGTGCCAGCAGCTTAGCGGGCAGGGGGGACTACAATGAGCAGTTCTTC.